The rows below give T cell receptor beta chains drawn from one sample of a study of vaccination and CD4 T cells after COVID-19. A single record per CDR3 protein comes from TCRdb applying MiXCR to the PCR reads. The table lists just over 7,000 distinct CDR3 sequences, over 40% of them singletons. Antigens of these TCRs are unknown. The material sequenced was CD4+ T cells from blood, cultured in vitro. Receptors originate from a human donor in good health. The CDR3 runs from the conserved cysteine through the conserved F or W. Each record gives: V gene, CDR3 length, clone size, D gene, J gene, CDR3 protein, CDR3 DNA. The D gene is left open where the match is weak. Size is omitted from some rows. Given values are once, few, many or a class for expanded clones.

v_gene: TRBV7-9; len: 12; abundance: NA; d_gene: NA; j_gene: TRBJ2-5; CDR3aa: CASSLGSETQYF; CDR3nt: TGTGCCAGCAGCTTAGGTAGCGAGACCCAGTACTTC
v_gene: TRBV5-4; len: 19; abundance: few; d_gene: NA; j_gene: TRBJ1-1; CDR3aa: CASSRGILRGEELNTEAFF; CDR3nt: TGTGCCAGCAGCCGAGGCATACTTCGGGGTGAAGAGTTGAACACTGAAGCTTTCTTT
v_gene: TRBV10-3; len: 14; abundance: few; d_gene: NA; j_gene: TRBJ2-5; CDR3aa: CAISAGTKGETQYF; CDR3nt: TGTGCCATCTCGGCCGGGACCAAGGGGGAGACCCAGTACTTC
v_gene: TRBV5-4; len: 13; abundance: once; d_gene: NA; j_gene: TRBJ2-4; CDR3aa: CASSYDSTNIQYF; CDR3nt: TGTGCCAGCAGCTACGACAGTACAAACATTCAGTACTTC
v_gene: TRBV7-9; len: 11; abundance: NA; d_gene: NA; j_gene: TRBJ2-5; CDR3aa: CASSLVKTQYF; CDR3nt: TGTGCCAGCAGCTTAGTGAAGACCCAGTACTTC
v_gene: TRBV6-1; len: 15; abundance: few; d_gene: TRBD1; j_gene: TRBJ1-3; CDR3aa: CASSTGQGFGNTIYF; CDR3nt: TGTGCCAGCAGTACCGGACAGGGATTTGGAAACACCATATATTTT
v_gene: TRBV7-9; len: 16; abundance: NA; d_gene: TRBD1; j_gene: TRBJ1-1; CDR3aa: CASSLVIDRAPTEAFF; CDR3nt: TGTGCCAGCAGCTTGGTCATAGACAGGGCTCCCACTGAAGCTTTCTTT
v_gene: TRBV6-1; len: 16; abundance: few; d_gene: NA; j_gene: TRBJ1-1; CDR3aa: CASSDGTALGWTEAFF; CDR3nt: TGTGCCAGCAGTGATGGGACTGCTCTGGGGTGGACTGAAGCTTTCTTT
v_gene: TRBV6-5; len: 12; abundance: NA; d_gene: NA; j_gene: TRBJ2-7; CDR3aa: CASSYGPYEQYF; CDR3nt: TGTGCCAGCAGTTACGGACCATACGAGCAGTACTTC
v_gene: TRBV7-2; len: 15; abundance: NA; d_gene: NA; j_gene: TRBJ2-2; CDR3aa: CASSSGSGLGGELFF; CDR3nt: TGTGCCAGCAGCTCGGGCAGTGGGTTGGGAGGGGAGCTGTTTTTT
v_gene: TRBV4-1; len: 12; abundance: few; d_gene: NA; j_gene: TRBJ2-7; CDR3aa: CASSPDLAEQYF; CDR3nt: TGCGCCAGCAGCCCAGACTTAGCCGAGCAGTACTTC
v_gene: TRBV21-1; len: 10; abundance: few; d_gene: NA; j_gene: TRBJ1-2; CDR3aa: CAWGARGYTF; CDR3nt: TGTGCCTGGGGCGCGAGGGGCTACACCTTC
v_gene: TRBV19; len: 11; abundance: NA; d_gene: NA; j_gene: TRBJ1-1; CDR3aa: CASSIHREAFF; CDR3nt: TGTGCCAGTAGTATACACCGTGAAGCTTTCTTT
v_gene: TRBV20-1; len: 15; abundance: large; d_gene: NA; j_gene: TRBJ1-2; CDR3aa: CSAQNQNRDNYGYTF; CDR3nt: TGCAGTGCCCAGAACCAGAATAGAGATAACTATGGCTACACCTTC
v_gene: TRBV7-2; len: 12; abundance: NA; d_gene: NA; j_gene: TRBJ2-1; CDR3aa: CASSSYVTEQFF; CDR3nt: TGTGCCAGCAGCTCGTACGTCACGGAGCAGTTCTTC
v_gene: TRBV11-1; len: 15; abundance: NA; d_gene: NA; j_gene: TRBJ1-1; CDR3aa: CASSLGAGLNTEAFF; CDR3nt: TGTGCCAGCAGCTTAGGAGCAGGGCTGAACACTGAAGCTTTCTTT
v_gene: TRBV6-1; len: 14; abundance: NA; d_gene: NA; j_gene: TRBJ1-2; CDR3aa: CASSATGVAYGYTF; CDR3nt: TGTGCCAGCAGTGCCACAGGAGTGGCCTATGGCTACACCTTC
v_gene: TRBV7-7; len: 14; abundance: medium-sized; d_gene: NA; j_gene: TRBJ2-1; CDR3aa: CASSAGRRSSEQFF; CDR3nt: TGTGCCAGCAGCGCAGGTCGGCGTTCCTCTGAGCAGTTCTTC
v_gene: TRBV19; len: 15; abundance: NA; d_gene: NA; j_gene: TRBJ2-1; CDR3aa: CASSTGLGRIHEQFF; CDR3nt: TGTGCCAGTAGTACGGGTCTCGGGCGGATACATGAGCAGTTCTTC
v_gene: TRBV2; len: 15; abundance: NA; d_gene: TRBD1; j_gene: TRBJ2-7; CDR3aa: CASRREGTVLAEQYF; CDR3nt: TGTGCCAGCAGAAGAGAAGGGACAGTCCTTGCCGAGCAGTACTTC
v_gene: TRBV20-1; len: 17; abundance: once; d_gene: TRBD2; j_gene: TRBJ2-7; CDR3aa: CSANDRNPGTSSHEQYF; CDR3nt: TGCAGTGCTAACGACCGAAACCCCGGGACTAGCTCCCACGAGCAGTACTTC
v_gene: TRBV20-1; len: 19; abundance: NA; d_gene: TRBD2; j_gene: TRBJ2-2; CDR3aa: CSARGSSGLAGDGTGELFF; CDR3nt: TGCAGTGCTAGAGGGTCGAGCGGACTAGCGGGAGATGGGACCGGGGAGCTGTTTTTT